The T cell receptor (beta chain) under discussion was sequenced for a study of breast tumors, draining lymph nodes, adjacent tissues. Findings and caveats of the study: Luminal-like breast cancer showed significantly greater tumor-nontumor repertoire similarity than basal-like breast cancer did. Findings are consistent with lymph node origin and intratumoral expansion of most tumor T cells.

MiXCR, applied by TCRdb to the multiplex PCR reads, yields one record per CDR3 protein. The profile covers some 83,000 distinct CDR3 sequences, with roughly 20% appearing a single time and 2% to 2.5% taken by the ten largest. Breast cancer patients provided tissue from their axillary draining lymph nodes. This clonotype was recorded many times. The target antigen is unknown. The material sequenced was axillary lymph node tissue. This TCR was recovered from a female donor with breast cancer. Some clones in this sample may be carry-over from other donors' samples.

The CDR3 region has the DNA TGCAGTGCCCTCCGATCTAGCGGGAGTTCCAATGAGCAGTTCTTC. Residues: CSALRSSGSSNEQFF. The genes are TRBV20-1 and TRBJ2-1, with 10 bases that match TRBD2. The germline V gene encodes CDR1 DFQATT and CDR2 SNEGSKA (reference sequence). Germline trimming cut 6 bases from V and 6 bases from J; bases unmatched to any gene: 11. The CDR3 spans 15 residues.